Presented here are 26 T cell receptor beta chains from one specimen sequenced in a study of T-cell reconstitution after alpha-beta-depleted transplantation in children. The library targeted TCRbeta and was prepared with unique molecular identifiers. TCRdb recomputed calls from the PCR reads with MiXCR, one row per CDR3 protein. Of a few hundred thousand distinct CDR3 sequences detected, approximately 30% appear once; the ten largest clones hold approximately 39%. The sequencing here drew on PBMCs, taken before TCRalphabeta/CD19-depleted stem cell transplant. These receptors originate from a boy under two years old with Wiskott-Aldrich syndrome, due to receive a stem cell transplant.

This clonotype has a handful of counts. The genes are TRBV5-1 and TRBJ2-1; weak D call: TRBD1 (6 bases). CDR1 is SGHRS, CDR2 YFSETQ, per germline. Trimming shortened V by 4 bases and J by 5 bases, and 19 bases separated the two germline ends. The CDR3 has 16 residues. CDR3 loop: CASSPITWTVNNEQFF. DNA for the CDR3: TGCGCCAGCAGCCCGATCACCTGGACAGTTAACAATGAGCAGTTCTTC. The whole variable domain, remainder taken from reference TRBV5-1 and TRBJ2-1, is KAGVTQTPRYLIKTRGQQVTLSCSPISGHRSVSWYQQTPGQGLQFLFEYFSETQRNKGNFPGRFSGRQFSNSRSEMNVSTLELGDSALYLCASSPITWTVNNEQFFGPGTRLTVL.

Here the CDR3 DNA reads TGTGCCAGCAGTTTAGCAGGGGCTTTGGTATCCGAGCAGTACTTC. Protein: CASSLAGALVSEQYF. The V call is TRBV27, the J call TRBJ2-7; tentative D call: TRBD1 (6 bases). V gave up 2 bases and J gave up 6 bases, with 17 bases separating them. This CDR3 region has 15 residues. Germline loops: CDR1 MNHEY, CDR2 SMNVEV (reference sequence).

CDR3 residues: CASSLGTSGTHEQFF. The CDR3 bases are TGCGCCAGCAGCCTCGGGACTAGCGGGACCCATGAGCAGTTCTTC. J is TRBJ2-1 and V is TRBV5-1; 13 bases fit TRBD2. Germline CDR1 SGHRS, CDR2 YFSETQ. V trimming: 4 bases; J trimming: 8 bases; junction bases outside the gene matches: 6. The CDR3 spans 15 residues.

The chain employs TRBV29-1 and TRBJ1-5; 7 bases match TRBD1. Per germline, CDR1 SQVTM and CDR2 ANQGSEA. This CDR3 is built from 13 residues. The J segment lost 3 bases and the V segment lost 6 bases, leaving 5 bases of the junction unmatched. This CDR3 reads CSVTDRVNQPQHF. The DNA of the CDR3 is TGCAGCGTGACCGACAGGGTCAATCAGCCCCAGCATTTT.

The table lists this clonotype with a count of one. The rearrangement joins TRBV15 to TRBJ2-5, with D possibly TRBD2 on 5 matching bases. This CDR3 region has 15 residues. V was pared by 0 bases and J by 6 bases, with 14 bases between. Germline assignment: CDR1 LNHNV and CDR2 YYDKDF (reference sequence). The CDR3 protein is CATSRDRPGSKTQYF. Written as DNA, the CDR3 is TGTGCCACCAGCAGAGATCGGCCGGGGTCGAAGACCCAGTACTTC.

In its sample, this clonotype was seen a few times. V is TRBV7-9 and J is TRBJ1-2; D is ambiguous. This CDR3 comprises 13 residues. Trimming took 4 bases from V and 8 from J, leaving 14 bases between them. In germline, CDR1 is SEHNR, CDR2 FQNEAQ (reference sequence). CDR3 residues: CASSSGNVPGYTF. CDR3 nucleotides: TGTGCCAGCAGCTCGGGAAACGTCCCCGGCTACACCTTC.

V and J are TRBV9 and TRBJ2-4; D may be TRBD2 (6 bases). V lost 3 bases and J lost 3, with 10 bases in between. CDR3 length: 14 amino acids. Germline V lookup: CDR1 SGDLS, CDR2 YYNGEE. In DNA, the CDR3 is TGTGCCAGCAGCGGCGGGACTCGCAAAAACATTCAGTACTTC. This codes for CASSGGTRKNIQYF.

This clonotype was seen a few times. CDR3 sequence: CASRDLGGNQPQHF. CDR3 nucleotides: TGTGCCAGCAGAGACTTGGGGGGCAATCAGCCCCAGCATTTT. The V and J genes are TRBV6-1 and TRBJ1-5; D might be TRBD1 (5 bases). Trimming removed 6 bases from V and 2 bases from J, with 11 bases in between. Germline V gives CDR1 MNHNS, CDR2 SASEGT. CDR3 length: 14 amino acids.

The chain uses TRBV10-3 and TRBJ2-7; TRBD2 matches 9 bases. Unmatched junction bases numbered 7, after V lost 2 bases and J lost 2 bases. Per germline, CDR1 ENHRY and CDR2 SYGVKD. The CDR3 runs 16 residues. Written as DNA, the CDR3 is TGTGCCATCAGTGAGGCTAGGCCTAGCGGGACCTACGAGCAGTACTTC. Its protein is CAISEARPSGTYEQYF.

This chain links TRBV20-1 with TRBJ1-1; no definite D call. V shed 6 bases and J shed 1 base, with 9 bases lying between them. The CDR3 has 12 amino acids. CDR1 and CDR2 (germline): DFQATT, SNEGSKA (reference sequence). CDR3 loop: CSASVQNTEAFF. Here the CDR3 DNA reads TGCAGTGCGAGTGTTCAGAACACTGAAGCTTTCTTT.

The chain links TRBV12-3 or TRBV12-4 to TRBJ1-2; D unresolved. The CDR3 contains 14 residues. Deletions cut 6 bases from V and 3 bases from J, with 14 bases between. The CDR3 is CASSPGVGYYGYTF. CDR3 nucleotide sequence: TGTGCCAGCAGCCCGGGAGTCGGATACTATGGCTACACCTTC.

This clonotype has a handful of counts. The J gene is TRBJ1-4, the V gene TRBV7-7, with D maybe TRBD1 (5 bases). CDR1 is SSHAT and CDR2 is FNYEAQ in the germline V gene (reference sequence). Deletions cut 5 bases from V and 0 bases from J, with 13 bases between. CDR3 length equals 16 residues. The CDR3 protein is CASSHQGPATNEKLFF. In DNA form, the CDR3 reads TGTGCCAGCAGCCACCAGGGTCCGGCAACTAATGAAAAACTGTTTTTT.

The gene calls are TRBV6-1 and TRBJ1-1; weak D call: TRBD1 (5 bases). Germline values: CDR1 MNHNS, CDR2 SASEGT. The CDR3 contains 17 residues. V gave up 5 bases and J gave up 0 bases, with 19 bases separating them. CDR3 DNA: TGTGCCAGCAGTAAGAAAGGGATAGGGGCCATGAACACTGAAGCTTTCTTT. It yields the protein CASSKKGIGAMNTEAFF.

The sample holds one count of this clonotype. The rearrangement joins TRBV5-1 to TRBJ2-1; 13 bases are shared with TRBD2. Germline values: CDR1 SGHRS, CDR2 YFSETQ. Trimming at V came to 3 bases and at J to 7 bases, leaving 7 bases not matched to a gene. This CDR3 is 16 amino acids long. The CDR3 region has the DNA TGCGCCAGCAGCTGGGGGACTAGCGGGGTTGGAAATGAGCAGTTCTTC. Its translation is CASSWGTSGVGNEQFF.

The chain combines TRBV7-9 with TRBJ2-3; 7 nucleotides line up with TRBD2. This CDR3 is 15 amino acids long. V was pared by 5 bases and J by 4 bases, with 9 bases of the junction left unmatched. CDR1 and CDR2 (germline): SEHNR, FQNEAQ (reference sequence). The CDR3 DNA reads TGTGCCAGCAGCGCCCCAGGACTAGAGGCAGATACGCAGTATTTT. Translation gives CASSAPGLEADTQYF.

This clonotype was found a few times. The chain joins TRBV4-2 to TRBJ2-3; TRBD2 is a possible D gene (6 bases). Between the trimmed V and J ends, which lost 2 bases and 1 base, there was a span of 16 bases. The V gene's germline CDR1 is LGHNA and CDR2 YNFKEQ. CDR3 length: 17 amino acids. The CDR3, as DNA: TGTGCCAGCAGCCAACTAGGAGGGAGTAGAGGCACAGATACGCAGTATTTT. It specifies CASSQLGGSRGTDTQYF.

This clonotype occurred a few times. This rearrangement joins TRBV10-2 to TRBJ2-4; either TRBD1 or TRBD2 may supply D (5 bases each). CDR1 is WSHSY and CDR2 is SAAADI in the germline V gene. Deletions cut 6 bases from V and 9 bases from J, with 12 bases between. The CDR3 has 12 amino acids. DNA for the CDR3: TGCGCCAGCAGAGAGGGACCAGGCATTCAGTACTTC. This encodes CASREGPGIQYF.

CDR3 sequence reads: CASSPGRGRNQPQHF. The CDR3 nucleotides are TGTGCCAGCAGCCCGGGGAGGGGGAGAAATCAGCCCCAGCATTTT. V gene TRBV7-8 combines with J gene TRBJ1-5; possible D gene TRBD1, 6 bases. The ends were cut back, 5 bases at V and 4 bases at J, with 15 bases in the middle. The CDR3 spans 15 residues. CDR1 is SGHVS and CDR2 is FQNEAQ in the germline V gene.

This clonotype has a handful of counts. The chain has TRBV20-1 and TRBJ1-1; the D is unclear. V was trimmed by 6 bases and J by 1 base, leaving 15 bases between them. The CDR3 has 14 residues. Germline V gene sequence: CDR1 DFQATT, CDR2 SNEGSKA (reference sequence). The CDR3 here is CSAVRSRQNTEAFF. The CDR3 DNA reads TGCAGTGCGGTCCGTTCCCGGCAGAACACTGAAGCTTTCTTT.

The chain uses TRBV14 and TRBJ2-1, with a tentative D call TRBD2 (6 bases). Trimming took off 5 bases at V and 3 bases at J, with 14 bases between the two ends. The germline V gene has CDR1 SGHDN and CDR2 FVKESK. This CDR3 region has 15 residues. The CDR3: CASSSVASVYNEQFF. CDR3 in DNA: TGTGCCAGCAGCTCGGTCGCTAGCGTCTACAATGAGCAGTTCTTC.

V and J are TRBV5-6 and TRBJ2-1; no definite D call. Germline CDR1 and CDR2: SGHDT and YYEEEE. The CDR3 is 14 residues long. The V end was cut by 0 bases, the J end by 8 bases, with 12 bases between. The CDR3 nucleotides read TGTGCCAGCAGCTTGGGTCGGGCCGTGGATGAGCAGTTCTTC. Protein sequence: CASSLGRAVDEQFF.

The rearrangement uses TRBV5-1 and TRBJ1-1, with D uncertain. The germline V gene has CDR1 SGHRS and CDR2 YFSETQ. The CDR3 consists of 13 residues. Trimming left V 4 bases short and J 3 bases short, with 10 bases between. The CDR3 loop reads CASSGRRDTEAFF. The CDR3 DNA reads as TGCGCCAGCAGCGGCCGACGTGACACTGAAGCTTTCTTT.

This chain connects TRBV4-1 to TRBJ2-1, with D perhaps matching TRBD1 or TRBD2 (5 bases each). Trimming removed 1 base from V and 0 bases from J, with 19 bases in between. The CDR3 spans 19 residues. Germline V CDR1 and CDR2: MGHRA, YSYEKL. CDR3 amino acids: CASSQGNLGTGSSYNEQFF. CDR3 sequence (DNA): TGCGCCAGCAGCCAAGGCAACTTAGGGACGGGAAGCTCCTACAATGAGCAGTTCTTC.

The CDR3 loop is CASSGSVGRFPRSSYEQYF. CDR3 bases: TGTGCCAGCAGCGGTTCTGTCGGAAGGTTCCCGAGGAGCTCCTACGAGCAGTACTTC. The rearrangement joins TRBV28 to TRBJ2-7; no clear D. The germline gives CDR1 MDHEN, CDR2 SYDVKM. This CDR3 has 19 residues. V lost 6 bases and J lost 0, with 27 bases in between.

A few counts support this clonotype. The CDR3 DNA follows: TGTGCCATCAGTAGGACAGGGGGGCCCTACGAGCAGTACTTC. Encoded protein: CAISRTGGPYEQYF. The chain has TRBV10-3 and TRBJ2-7; TRBD1 matches at 10 bases. The CDR3 sequence is 14 residues long. V gave up 5 bases and J gave up 2 bases; unmatched junction bases: 3. Germline V gives CDR1 ENHRY, CDR2 SYGVKD.

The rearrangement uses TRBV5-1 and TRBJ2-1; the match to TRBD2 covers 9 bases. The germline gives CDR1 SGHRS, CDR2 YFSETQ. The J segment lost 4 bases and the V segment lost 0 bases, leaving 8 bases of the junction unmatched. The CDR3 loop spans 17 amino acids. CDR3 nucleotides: TGCGCCAGCAGCTTGGAACTAGCGGGTGCACTTTACAATGAGCAGTTCTTC. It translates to CASSLELAGALYNEQFF.